This entry lists 20 T cell receptor beta chains sequenced from one sample in a study of vaccination and CD4 T cells after COVID-19. TCRdb used MiXCR to reprocess the PCR reads, holding one entry per CDR3 protein. The sample consists of some 20,000 distinct CDR3 sequences, 45% to 70% of them appearing once. The sequencing here drew on CD4+ T cells from blood, taken after SARS-CoV-2 vaccination. These receptors were obtained from a human donor who had recovered from COVID-19.

This clonotype was seen only a few times. The chain links TRBV20-1 to TRBJ1-2; the D is unclear. With 3 bases removed from V and 4 bases from J, the gap between germline ends came to 12 bases. Germline loops: CDR1 DFQATT, CDR2 SNEGSKA (reference sequence). CDR3 length equals 13 residues. In DNA form, the CDR3 reads TGCAGTGCTAGGGTTCACGAGGTCTATGGCTACACCTTC. Translating gives CSARVHEVYGYTF.

The chain employs TRBV20-1 and TRBJ2-2; D remains ambiguous. This CDR3 comprises 14 residues. The V end lost 5 bases, the J end lost 3 bases, and 13 bases lay between the germline ends. Germline CDR1 reads DFQATT; CDR2 reads SNEGSKA (reference sequence). In DNA form, the CDR3 reads TGCAGTGCTGTGGGTGGGGTCGACACCGGGGAGCTGTTTTTT. Translation: CSAVGGVDTGELFF.

The chain has TRBV10-3 and TRBJ2-3; TRBD2 aligns across 7 bases. With V trimmed by 3 bases and J by 0 bases, 0 bases remained unmatched. Germline CDR1 reads ENHRY; CDR2 reads SYGVKD. There are 14 residues in the CDR3. CDR3 in amino acids: CAISDSGSTDTQYF. The CDR3, as DNA: TGTGCCATCAGTGATAGCGGGAGCACAGATACGCAGTATTTT.

CDR3: CSARSLFDRATYEQYF. The CDR3 nucleotides are TGCAGTGCTAGGTCCCTGTTTGATAGAGCCACCTACGAGCAGTACTTC. The chain uses TRBV20-1 and TRBJ2-7; no clear D. Trimming stripped 3 bases from V and 2 bases from J, with 20 bases between. Germline V gene sequence: CDR1 DFQATT, CDR2 SNEGSKA (reference sequence). The CDR3 contains 16 residues.

This chain uses TRBV2 with TRBJ2-2; D perhaps matches TRBD2 (6 bases). The CDR3 runs 16 residues. Germline loops: CDR1 SNHLY, CDR2 FYNNEI. V lost 7 bases and J 2 bases, leaving 17 bases between the germline ends. Written as DNA, the CDR3 is TGTGCCAGCACCGAAAGGGAGGTTGACAACACCGGGGAGCTGTTTTTT. It translates to CASTEREVDNTGELFF.

This clonotype was seen only once. The genes are TRBV11-2 and TRBJ2-7; 9 nucleotides agree with TRBD1. This CDR3 comprises 14 residues. The germline CDR1 and CDR2 sequences are SGHAT and FQNNGV. V shed 5 bases and J 3 bases; nucleotides not matched to a gene: 5. The CDR3 region has the DNA TGTGCCAGCAGCCCCGGGACAGGGTTCTACGAGCAGTACTTC. It specifies CASSPGTGFYEQYF.

This rearrangement joins TRBV7-8 to TRBJ1-5; D is perhaps TRBD1 (5 bases). The V gene lost 4 bases and the J gene lost 0 bases, with 16 bases spanning the gap. The CDR3 contains 17 residues. Germline CDR1 SGHVS, CDR2 FQNEAQ. This CDR3 is CASSSRVSFDSNQPQHF. In nucleotides, the CDR3 is TGTGCCAGCAGCTCCAGGGTTAGCTTCGATAGCAATCAGCCCCAGCATTTT.

J is TRBJ2-1 and V is TRBV27, with TRBD2 identical over 8 bases. The V segment lost 7 bases and the J segment 0 bases; nucleotides outside the gene matches: 5. CDR3 length: 15 residues. Germline V gives CDR1 MNHEY, CDR2 SMNVEV (reference sequence). The CDR3 protein is CASNLLADSYNEQFF. CDR3 nucleotides: TGTGCCAGCAACCTACTAGCGGACTCCTACAATGAGCAGTTCTTC.

This clonotype has more than one count but fewer than ten. This chain uses TRBV7-8 with TRBJ2-4; 8 nucleotides align to TRBD1. The germline V gene encodes CDR1 SGHVS and CDR2 FQNEAQ. The CDR3 is 15 amino acids. With 1 base clipped from V and 7 bases from J, the junction kept 6 bases outside the gene matches. CDR3 residues: CASSLGGQGLNIQYF. The CDR3 nucleotides read TGTGCCAGCAGCTTAGGTGGACAGGGTCTCAACATTCAGTACTTC.

The V gene is TRBV19, the J gene TRBJ2-5, with 13 bases fitting TRBD2. CDR1 is LNHDA and CDR2 is SQIVND in the germline V gene (reference sequence). The CDR3 has 16 amino acids. V shed 6 bases, J shed 2 bases, and the junction held 6 bases outside the gene matches. The CDR3 loop is CASSPWTSGGQETQYF. The DNA of the CDR3 is TGTGCCAGTAGCCCCTGGACTAGCGGGGGACAAGAGACCCAGTACTTC.

V usage is TRBV5-8 and J usage is TRBJ1-1; TRBD1 might be the D (5 bases). The germline V and J ends were trimmed by 1 base and 0 bases, with 7 bases remaining between them. The length of the CDR3 is 14 residues. Germline V gene lookup returns CDR1 SGHTS and CDR2 YDEGEE. The CDR3 spells CASSLRDLNTEAFF. In DNA, the CDR3 is TGTGCCAGCAGCTTGAGGGACCTGAACACTGAAGCTTTCTTT. The full variable domain, with the rest looked up from reference TRBV5-8 and TRBJ1-1, is EAGVTQSPTHLIKTRGQQATLRCSPISGHTSVYWYQQALGLGLQFLLWYDEGEERNRGNFPPRFSGRQFPNYSSELNVNALELEDSALYLCASSLRDLNTEAFFGQGTRLTVV.

The chain couples TRBV7-3 to TRBJ2-3; unclear D gene. The CDR3 extends over 13 amino acids. CDR1 is SGHTA, CDR2 FQGTGA, per germline. V shed 0 bases and J shed 6 bases, with 7 bases lying between them. CDR3 amino acids: CASSLTREDTQYF. CDR3 nucleotides: TGTGCCAGCAGCTTAACCCGCGAGGATACGCAGTATTTT.

This clonotype was picked up a small number of times. The chain couples TRBV28 to TRBJ1-5, with 8 nucleotides matching TRBD1. There are 16 residues in the CDR3. Germline-derived CDR1 and CDR2 are MDHEN and SYDVKM. V lost 5 bases to trimming and J lost 2 bases; unmatched junction nucleotides: 8. The CDR3 is CASSQTRGLGNQPQHF. CDR3 bases: TGTGCCAGCAGTCAGACCAGGGGGCTTGGCAATCAGCCCCAGCATTTT.

CDR3 sequence: CASSLEGLERTNEQFF. The CDR3 region has the DNA TGTGCCAGCAGTTTAGAGGGCTTGGAGAGGACCAATGAGCAGTTCTTC. The chain carries TRBV28 and TRBJ2-1, with a weak D call TRBD2 (5 bases). CDR1 and CDR2 from the germline V gene are MDHEN and SYDVKM. This CDR3 contains 16 residues. The V end was cut by 2 bases, the J end by 6 bases, with 17 bases between.

The chain joins TRBV2 to TRBJ2-1; no clear D. The CDR3 contains 11 residues. V was pared by 4 bases and J by 5 bases, with 3 bases between. In germline, CDR1 is SNHLY, CDR2 FYNNEI. For the CDR3, the DNA is TGTGCCAGCAGTGTTAACAATGAGCAGTTCTTC. Its protein is CASSVNNEQFF.

The CDR3 region has the DNA TGTGCCAGCTCACCACCGGTCCTCCAAGAGACCCAGTACTTC. Amino acids: CASSPPVLQETQYF. The J gene is TRBJ2-5, the V gene TRBV18; D is unclear. V lost 0 bases to trimming and J lost 1 base, with 6 bases between them. The CDR3 has 14 residues. Germline lookup yields CDR1 KGHSH and CDR2 LQKENI.

The chain recombines TRBV10-2 with TRBJ2-1, with TRBD2 matching over 10 bases. The CDR3 contains 14 residues. Trimming cost V 4 bases and J 7 bases; bases outside gene matches: 4. Looked up from germline, CDR1 is WSHSY and CDR2 is SAAADI. Here the CDR3 reads CASSALAGVNEQFF. In DNA, the CDR3 is TGCGCCAGCAGTGCGCTAGCGGGAGTTAATGAGCAGTTCTTC.

This clonotype came up once. A junction end diverges from the germline sequence, so it may reflect a read error. CDR3 residues: CASSLGGVAGANVLTF. CDR3 bases: TGCGCCAGCAGCTTGGGTGGAGTAGCTGGGGCCAACGTCCTAACTTTC. The chain uses TRBV5-4 and TRBJ2-6, with D perhaps TRBD1 (5 bases). CDR3 length equals 16 residues. Germline CDR1 is SGHNT and CDR2 is YYREEE (reference sequence).

A remark on this clonotype: At one boundary the junction diverges from the germline segment, which might be a read error. V and J are TRBV7-6 and TRBJ2-5; weak D call: TRBD1 (7 bases). Germline V lookup: CDR1 SGHVS, CDR2 FNYEAQ. The CDR3 is made up of 19 amino acids. The CDR3 here is CASSLASTGAQGGGQTQYF. DNA of the CDR3: TGCGCCAGCAGCTTAGCCAGTACAGGGGCCCAGGGAGGCGGTCAGACCCAGTACTTC.

This rearrangement joins TRBV6-1 to TRBJ2-5, with 8 bases that match TRBD2. The CDR3 runs to 13 residues. CDR1 MNHNS and CDR2 SASEGT come from the germline V gene. Trimming at V came to 8 bases and at J to 4 bases, leaving 6 bases not matched to a gene. The DNA of the CDR3 is TGTGCCAGCCATGAGCGGGAGCCAGAGACCCAGTACTTC. Translated: CASHEREPETQYF.